The entry below gives a single T cell receptor (beta chain) sequence along with its context. The sample belongs to a study of blood T cell repertoires in COVID-19. The overall study: Spain, Italy and the United States supplied samples that represented acute and convalescent COVID-19. Sources were T cells, B-cell-depleted T cells, or PBMCs; the material itself was cDNA or gDNA.

Original analysis: Estimates of nucleated cell counts were drawn from the amplification of reference gene primers. TCRdb keeps only in-frame clones here, not all; method: immunoSEQ multiplex PCR. V, J and clone size were drawn from that table, and D and trimming were deduced from the DNA. The table includes over 300,000 clones, about 90% detected once. The clonotype was recovered from a man aged 40-50 years with acute or convalescent COVID-19. Sequencing input: peripheral blood.

The CDR3 DNA follows: TGTGCCAGCAGCGTAGACAGCGGGATAGTCACCGGGGAGCTGTTTTTT. Translation gives CASSVDSGIVTGELFF. V and J are TRBV9 and TRBJ2-2; 7 nucleotides align to TRBD2. Germline CDR1 and CDR2: SGDLS and YYNGEE. CDR3 length: 16 residues. V trimming: 0 bases; J trimming: 4 bases; junction bases outside the gene matches: 6.